This T cell receptor (beta chain) was found in a study of identical twins. Study observations and caveats: Researchers reported weaker excess twin sharing in beta out-of-frame sequences. Within twin pairs, the out-of-frame alpha sequences they shared showed excess low generation probability.

With regard to this clonotype: Its matching antigen is unknown.

One entry per CDR3 protein, called by TCRdb with MiXCR from the 5' RACE reads. The data hold 1.5 million to 2 million distinct CDR3 sequences, with more than 30% observed a single time. CDR1 and CDR2 (germline): MNHEY, SVGAGI. V dropped 2 bases and J dropped 8; count of bases not matched to a gene: 16. CDR3 size: 18 residues. The source of this sequence is a newborn girl in good health. Sequenced input: cord blood. The chain joins TRBV6-5 to TRBJ2-1; 9 nucleotides agree with TRBD2. The CDR3 DNA reads TGTGCCAGCAGTTACGGCAGTAGCGGGAGCAGCACGATCCATGAGCAGTTCTTC. Amino acids: CASSYGSSGSSTIHEQFF.